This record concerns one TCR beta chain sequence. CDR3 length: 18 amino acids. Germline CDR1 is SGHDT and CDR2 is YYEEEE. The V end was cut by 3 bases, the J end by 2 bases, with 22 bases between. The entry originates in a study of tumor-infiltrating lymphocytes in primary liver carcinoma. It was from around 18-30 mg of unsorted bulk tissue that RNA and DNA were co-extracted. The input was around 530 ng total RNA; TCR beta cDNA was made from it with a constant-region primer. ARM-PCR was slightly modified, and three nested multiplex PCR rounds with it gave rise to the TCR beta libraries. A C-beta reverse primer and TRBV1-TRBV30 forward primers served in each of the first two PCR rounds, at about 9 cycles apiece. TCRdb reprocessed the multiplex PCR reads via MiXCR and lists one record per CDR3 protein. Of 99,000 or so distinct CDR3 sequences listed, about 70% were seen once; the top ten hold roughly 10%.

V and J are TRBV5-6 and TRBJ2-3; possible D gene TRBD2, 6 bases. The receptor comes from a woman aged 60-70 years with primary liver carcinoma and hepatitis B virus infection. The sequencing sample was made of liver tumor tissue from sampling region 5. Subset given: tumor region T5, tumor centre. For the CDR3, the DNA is TGTGCCAGCAGCTCGCCCTATCTCCTAACGGGAGACACAGATACGCAGTATTTT. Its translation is CASSSPYLLTGDTDTQYF.